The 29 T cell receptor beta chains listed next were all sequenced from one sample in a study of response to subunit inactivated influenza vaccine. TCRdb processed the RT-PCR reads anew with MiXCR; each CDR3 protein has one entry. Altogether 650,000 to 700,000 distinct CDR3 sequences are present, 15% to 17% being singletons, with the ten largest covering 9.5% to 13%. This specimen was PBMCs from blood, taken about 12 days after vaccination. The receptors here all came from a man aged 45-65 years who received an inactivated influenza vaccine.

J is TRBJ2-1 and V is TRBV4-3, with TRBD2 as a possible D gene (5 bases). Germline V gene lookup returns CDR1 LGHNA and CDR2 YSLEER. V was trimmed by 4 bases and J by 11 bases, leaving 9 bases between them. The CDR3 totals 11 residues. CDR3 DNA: TGCGCCAGCAGCCGACTAATTCAGCAGTTCTTC. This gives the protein CASSRLIQQFF.

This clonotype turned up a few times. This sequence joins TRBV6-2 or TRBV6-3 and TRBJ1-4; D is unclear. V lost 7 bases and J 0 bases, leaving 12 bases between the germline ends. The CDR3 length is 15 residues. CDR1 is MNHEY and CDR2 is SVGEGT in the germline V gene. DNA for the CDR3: TGTGCCAGCACCGCGTTGGGAACAACTAATGAAAAACTGTTTTTT. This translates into CASTALGTTNEKLFF.

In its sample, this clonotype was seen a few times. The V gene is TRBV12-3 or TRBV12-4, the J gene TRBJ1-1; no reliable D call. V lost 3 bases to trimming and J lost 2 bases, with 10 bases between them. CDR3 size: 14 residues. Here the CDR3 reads CASSFRTDNTEAFF. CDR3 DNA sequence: TGTGCCAGCAGTTTTCGAACGGATAACACTGAAGCTTTCTTT.

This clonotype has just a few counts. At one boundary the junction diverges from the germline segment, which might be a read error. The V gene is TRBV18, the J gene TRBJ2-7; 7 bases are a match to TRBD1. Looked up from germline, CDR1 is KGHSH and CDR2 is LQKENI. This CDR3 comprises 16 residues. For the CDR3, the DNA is TGTGCCAGCTCGCCACCCTCAGGGGGACGTTTTTACGAGCAGTACTTC. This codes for CASSPPSGGRFYEQYF.

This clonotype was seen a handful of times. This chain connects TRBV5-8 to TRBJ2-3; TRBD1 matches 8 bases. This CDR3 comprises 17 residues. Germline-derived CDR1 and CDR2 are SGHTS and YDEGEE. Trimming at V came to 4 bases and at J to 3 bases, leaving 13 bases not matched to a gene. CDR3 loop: CASSRISTGAVTDTQYF. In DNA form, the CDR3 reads TGTGCCAGCAGCCGGATCTCGACAGGGGCAGTAACAGATACGCAGTATTTT. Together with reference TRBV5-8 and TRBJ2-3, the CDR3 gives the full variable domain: EAGVTQSPTHLIKTRGQQATLRCSPISGHTSVYWYQQALGLGLQFLLWYDEGEERNRGNFPPRFSGRQFPNYSSELNVNALELEDSALYLCASSRISTGAVTDTQYFGPGTRLTVL.

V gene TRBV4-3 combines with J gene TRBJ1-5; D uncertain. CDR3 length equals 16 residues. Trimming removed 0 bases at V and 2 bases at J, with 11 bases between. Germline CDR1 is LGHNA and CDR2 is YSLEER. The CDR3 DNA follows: TGCGCCAGCAGCCAAGATGTTGGTTCGGGCAATCAGCCCCAGCATTTT. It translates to CASSQDVGSGNQPQHF.

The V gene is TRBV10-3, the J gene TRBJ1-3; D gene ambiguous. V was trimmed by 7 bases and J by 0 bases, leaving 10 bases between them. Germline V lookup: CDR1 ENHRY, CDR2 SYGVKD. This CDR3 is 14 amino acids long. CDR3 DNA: TGTGCCATCATCGGAACGAGCTCTGGAAACACCATATATTTT. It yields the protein CAIIGTSSGNTIYF.

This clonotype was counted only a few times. Here the CDR3 reads CADWDRGQKNEQFF. The CDR3 DNA is TGTGCCGACTGGGACAGGGGGCAAAAGAATGAGCAGTTCTTC. This rearrangement joins TRBV6-2 or TRBV6-3 to TRBJ2-1, with 12 bases fitting TRBD1. The CDR3 covers 14 residues. CDR1 and CDR2 (germline): MNHEY, SVGEGT. The ends lost 11 bases at V and 7 bases at J; junction bases unmatched: 9.

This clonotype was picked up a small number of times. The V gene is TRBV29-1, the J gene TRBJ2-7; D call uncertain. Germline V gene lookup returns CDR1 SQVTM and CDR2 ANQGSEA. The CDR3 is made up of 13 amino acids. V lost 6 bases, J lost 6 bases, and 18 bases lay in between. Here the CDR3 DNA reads TGCAGCGTGGCCCCGACGATGGGCAGCGAGCAGTACTTC. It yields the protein CSVAPTMGSEQYF.

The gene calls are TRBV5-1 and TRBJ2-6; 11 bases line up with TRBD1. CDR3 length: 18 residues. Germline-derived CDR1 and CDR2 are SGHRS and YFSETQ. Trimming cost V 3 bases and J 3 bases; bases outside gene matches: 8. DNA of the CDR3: TGCGCCAGCAGCTCAGGCATGGACAGGGGGCTTGGGGCCAACGTCCTGACTTTC. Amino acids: CASSSGMDRGLGANVLTF.

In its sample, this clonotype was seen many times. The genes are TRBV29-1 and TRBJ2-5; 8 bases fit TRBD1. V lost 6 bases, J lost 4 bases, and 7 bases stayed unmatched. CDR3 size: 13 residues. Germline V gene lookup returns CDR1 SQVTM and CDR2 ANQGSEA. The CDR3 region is CSVGVGTGETQYF. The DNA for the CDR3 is TGCAGCGTGGGTGTTGGGACAGGAGAGACCCAGTACTTC.

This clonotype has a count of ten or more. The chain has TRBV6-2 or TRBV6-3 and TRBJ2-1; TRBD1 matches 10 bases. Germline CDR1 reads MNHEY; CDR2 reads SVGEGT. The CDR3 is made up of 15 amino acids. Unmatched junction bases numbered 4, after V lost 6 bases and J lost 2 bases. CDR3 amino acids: CASSSGTGAYNEQFF. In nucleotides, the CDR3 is TGTGCCAGCAGCTCCGGGACAGGGGCCTACAATGAGCAGTTCTTC.

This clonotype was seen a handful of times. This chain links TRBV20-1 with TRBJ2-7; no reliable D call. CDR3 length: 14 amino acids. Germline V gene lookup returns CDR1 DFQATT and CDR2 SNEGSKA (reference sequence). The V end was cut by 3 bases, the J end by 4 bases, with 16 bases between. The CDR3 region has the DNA TGCAGTGCTAGGAGCCTCACAGCCACTTACGAGCAGTACTTC. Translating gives CSARSLTATYEQYF.

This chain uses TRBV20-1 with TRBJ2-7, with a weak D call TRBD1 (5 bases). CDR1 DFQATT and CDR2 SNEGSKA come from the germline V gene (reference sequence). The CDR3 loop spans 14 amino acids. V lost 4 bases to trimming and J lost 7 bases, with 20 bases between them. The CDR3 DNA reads TGCAGTGCTAACCCTGGGGCCAATCGAGAAGAGCAGTACTTC. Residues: CSANPGANREEQYF.

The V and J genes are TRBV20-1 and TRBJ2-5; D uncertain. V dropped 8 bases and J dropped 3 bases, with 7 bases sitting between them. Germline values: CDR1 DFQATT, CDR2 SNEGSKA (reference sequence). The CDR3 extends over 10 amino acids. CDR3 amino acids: CSPNEETQYF. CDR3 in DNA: TGCAGTCCGAACGAAGAGACCCAGTACTTC.

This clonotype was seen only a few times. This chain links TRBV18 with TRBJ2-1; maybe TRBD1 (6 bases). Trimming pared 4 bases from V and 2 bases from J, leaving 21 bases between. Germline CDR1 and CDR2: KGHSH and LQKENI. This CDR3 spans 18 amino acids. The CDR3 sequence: CASSLQGPVFTAYNEQFF. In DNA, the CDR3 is TGTGCCAGCTCACTTCAGGGGCCGGTTTTCACAGCCTACAATGAGCAGTTCTTC.

In DNA form, the CDR3 reads TGTGCCAGCAGTGAATTGGCGGGAGGGCCGGAAGGGGAGCTGTTTTTT. This sequence encodes CASSELAGGPEGELFF. The rearrangement uses TRBV2 and TRBJ2-2; 9 bases are shared with TRBD2. V shed 2 bases, J shed 8 bases, and the junction held 9 bases outside the gene matches. CDR3 size: 16 residues. The V gene's germline CDR1 is SNHLY and CDR2 FYNNEI.

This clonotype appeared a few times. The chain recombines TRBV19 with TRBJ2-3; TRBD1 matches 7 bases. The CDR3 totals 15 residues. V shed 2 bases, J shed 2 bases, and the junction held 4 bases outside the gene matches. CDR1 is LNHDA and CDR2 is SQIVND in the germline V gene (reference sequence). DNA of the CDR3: TGTGCCAGTAGTATATCGGGACAGCTCACAGATACGCAGTATTTT. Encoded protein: CASSISGQLTDTQYF.

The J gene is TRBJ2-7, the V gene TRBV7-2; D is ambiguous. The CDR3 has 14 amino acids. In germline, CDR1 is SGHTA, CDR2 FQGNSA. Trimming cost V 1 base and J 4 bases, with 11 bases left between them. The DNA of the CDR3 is TGTGCCAGCAGCTTAGAAAGGAACGGGTACGAGCAGTACTTC. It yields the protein CASSLERNGYEQYF.

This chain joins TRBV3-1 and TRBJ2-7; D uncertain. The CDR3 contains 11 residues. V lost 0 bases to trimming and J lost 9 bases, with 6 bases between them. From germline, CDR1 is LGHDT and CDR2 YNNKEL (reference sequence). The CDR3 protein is CASSQDWSQYF. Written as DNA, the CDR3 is TGTGCCAGCAGCCAAGACTGGTCGCAGTACTTC.

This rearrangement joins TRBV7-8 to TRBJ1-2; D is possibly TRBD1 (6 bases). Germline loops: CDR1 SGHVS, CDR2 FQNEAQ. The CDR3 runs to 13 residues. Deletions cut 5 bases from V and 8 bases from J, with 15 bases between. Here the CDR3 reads CASSPTAGGGYTF. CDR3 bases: TGTGCCAGCAGCCCAACGGCCGGGGGCGGCTACACCTTC.

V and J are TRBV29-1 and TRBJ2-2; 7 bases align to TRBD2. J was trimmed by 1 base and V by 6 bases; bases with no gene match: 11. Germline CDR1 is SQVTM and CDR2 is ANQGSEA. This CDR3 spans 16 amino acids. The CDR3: CSVEARASGNTGELFF. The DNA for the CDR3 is TGCAGCGTGGAGGCCCGAGCTAGCGGGAACACCGGGGAGCTGTTTTTT.

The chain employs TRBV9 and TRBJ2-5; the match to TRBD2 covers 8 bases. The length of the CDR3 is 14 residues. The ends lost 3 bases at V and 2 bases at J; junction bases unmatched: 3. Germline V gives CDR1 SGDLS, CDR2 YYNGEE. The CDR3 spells CASSAGGTQETQYF. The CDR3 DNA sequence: TGTGCCAGCAGCGCGGGGGGGACTCAAGAGACCCAGTACTTC.

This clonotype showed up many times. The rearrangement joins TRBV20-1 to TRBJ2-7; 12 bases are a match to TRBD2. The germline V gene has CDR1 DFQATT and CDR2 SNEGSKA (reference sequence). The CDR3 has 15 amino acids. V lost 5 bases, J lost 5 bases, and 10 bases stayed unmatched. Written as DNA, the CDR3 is TGCAGTGCTCAAGCAGGGACTAGCGGGCCCAACGAGCAGTACTTC. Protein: CSAQAGTSGPNEQYF.

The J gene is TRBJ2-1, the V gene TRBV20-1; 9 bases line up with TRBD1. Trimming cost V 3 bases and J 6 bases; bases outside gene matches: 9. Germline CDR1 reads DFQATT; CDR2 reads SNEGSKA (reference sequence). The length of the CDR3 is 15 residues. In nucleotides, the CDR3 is TGCAGTGCTAGTTCCGGGACAGGGTCAGGCAATGAGCAGTTCTTC. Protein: CSASSGTGSGNEQFF.

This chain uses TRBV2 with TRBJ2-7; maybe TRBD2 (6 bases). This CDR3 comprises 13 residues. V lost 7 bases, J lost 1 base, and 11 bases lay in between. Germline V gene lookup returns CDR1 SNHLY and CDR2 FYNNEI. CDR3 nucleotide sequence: TGTGCCAGCAAAGGGACTTTTTCCTACGAGCAGTACTTC. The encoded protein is CASKGTFSYEQYF.

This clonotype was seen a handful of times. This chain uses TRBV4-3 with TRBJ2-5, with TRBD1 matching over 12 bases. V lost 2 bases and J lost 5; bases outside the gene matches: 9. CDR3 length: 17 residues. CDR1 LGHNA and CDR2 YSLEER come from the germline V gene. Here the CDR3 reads CASSQMIGTGGDETQYF. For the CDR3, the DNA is TGCGCCAGCAGCCAAATGATAGGGACAGGGGGCGATGAGACCCAGTACTTC.

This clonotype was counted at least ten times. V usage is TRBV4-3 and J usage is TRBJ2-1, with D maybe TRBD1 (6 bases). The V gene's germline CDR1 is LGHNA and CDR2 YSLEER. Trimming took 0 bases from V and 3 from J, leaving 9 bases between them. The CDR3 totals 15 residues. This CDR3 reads CASSQDGGGYNEQFF. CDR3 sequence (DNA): TGCGCCAGCAGCCAAGATGGGGGCGGCTACAATGAGCAGTTCTTC.

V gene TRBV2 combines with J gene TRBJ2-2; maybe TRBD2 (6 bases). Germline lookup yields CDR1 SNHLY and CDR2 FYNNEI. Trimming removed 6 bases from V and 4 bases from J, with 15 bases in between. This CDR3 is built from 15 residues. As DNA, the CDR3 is TGTGCCAGCAGACTCGGGGACTTTATCACCGGGGAGCTGTTTTTT. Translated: CASRLGDFITGELFF. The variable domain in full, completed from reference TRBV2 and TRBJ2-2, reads EPEVTQTPSHQVTQMGQEVILRCVPISNHLYFYWYRQILGQKVEFLVSFYNNEISEKSEIFDDQFSVERPDGSNFTLKIRSTKLEDSAMYFCASRLGDFITGELFFGEGSRLTVL.